These 9 T cell receptor beta chains originate from one sample sequenced in a study of PD-L1 blockade in urothelial cancer. This table comes from immunoSEQ multiplex PCR, and its TCRdb copy is limited to in-frame clones, with some not included. The top ten clones hold more than 5.5% of a sample with tens of thousands of clones, roughly 87% of them seen once. This material consisted of PBMCs, taken around atezolizumab (anti-PD-L1) treatment. These receptors originate from a woman aged 65 to 85 with urothelial cancer.

The gene calls are TRBV12-5 and TRBJ2-1; a weak D match, TRBD2 (6 bases). Between the trimmed V and J ends, which lost 2 bases and 1 base, there was a span of 15 bases. The CDR3 is made up of 17 amino acids. Germline V gene lookup returns CDR1 LGHNT and CDR2 FRNRAP. The CDR3 bases are TGTGCTAGTGGTTTGTCCATCGGGGACTTTTCCTACAATGAGCAGTTCTTC. Translated: CASGLSIGDFSYNEQFF.

The CDR3 DNA sequence: TGCGCCAGCGCTCGGGGGACCTCCGGCAATGAGCAGTTCTTC. It specifies CASARGTSGNEQFF. The rearrangement joins TRBV5-1 to TRBJ2-1; D perhaps matches TRBD2 (6 bases). The CDR3 totals 14 residues. The V and J ends lost 7 bases and 6 bases respectively, with 17 bases between them. Germline CDR1 and CDR2: SGHRS and YFSETQ. The variable domain in full, with the rest retrieved from reference TRBV5-1 and TRBJ2-1, is KAGVTQTPRYLIKTRGQQVTLSCSPISGHRSVSWYQQTPGQGLQFLFEYFSETQRNKGNFPGRFSGRQFSNSRSEMNVSTLELGDSALYLCASARGTSGNEQFFGPGTRLTVL.

V and J are TRBV7-8 and TRBJ2-1; TRBD1 matches at 7 bases. Germline assignment: CDR1 SGHVS and CDR2 FQNEAQ. The junction had 7 bases not matched to a gene; V was cut back by 5 bases and J by 0 bases. This CDR3 spans 16 amino acids. CDR3 in amino acids: CASSVRTGSSYNEQFF. The CDR3 nucleotides read TGTGCCAGCAGCGTTAGGACAGGAAGCTCCTACAATGAGCAGTTCTTC.

The CDR3 region has the DNA TGTGCCAGCAGCTTGGATCCGGGAGCGGGTGAGACCCAGTACTTC. It translates to CASSLDPGAGETQYF. The chain employs TRBV5-4 and TRBJ2-5, with D possibly being TRBD2 (6 bases). The CDR3 has 15 amino acids. Trimming took 0 bases from V and 5 from J, leaving 14 bases between them. Germline V gene sequence: CDR1 SGHNT, CDR2 YYREEE (reference sequence). The entire variable domain, with the rest obtained from reference TRBV5-4 and TRBJ2-5, is as follows: ETGVTQSPTHLIKTRGQQVTLRCSSQSGHNTVSWYQQALGQGPQFIFQYYREEENGRGNFPPRFSGLQFPNYSSELNVNALELDDSALYLCASSLDPGAGETQYFGPGTRLLVL.

The chain has TRBV13 and TRBJ1-2; D remains unclear. This CDR3 comprises 16 residues. Germline CDR1 PRHDT, CDR2 FYEKMQ (reference sequence). V gave up 5 bases and J gave up 3 bases, with 19 bases separating them. The CDR3 sequence is CASSPSAGYGDYGYTF. The CDR3 DNA sequence: TGTGCCAGCAGCCCGTCAGCGGGCTATGGGGACTATGGCTACACCTTC.

The chain's CDR3 is CASSWLAGGAGELFF. The CDR3 bases are TGTGCCAGCAGTTGGCTAGCGGGAGGGGCCGGGGAGCTGTTTTTT. The V and J genes are TRBV28 and TRBJ2-2; 12 nucleotides align to TRBD2. The J segment lost 6 bases and the V segment lost 4 bases, leaving 3 bases of the junction unmatched. CDR1 is MDHEN and CDR2 is SYDVKM in the germline V gene. The CDR3 has 15 residues.

The chain uses TRBV28 and TRBJ2-3; 7 nucleotides match TRBD2. CDR3 length equals 15 residues. After removal of 5 bases from V and 8 bases from J, the junction contained 13 bases not matched to a gene. The germline V gene has CDR1 MDHEN and CDR2 SYDVKM. The CDR3 nucleotides read TGTGCCAGCAGTCTGAAGACTAGCCGGTGGGGTACGCAGTATTTT. This codes for CASSLKTSRWGTQYF. Together with reference TRBV28 and TRBJ2-3, the CDR3 gives the full variable domain: DVKVTQSSRYLVKRTGEKVFLECVQDMDHENMFWYRQDPGLGLRLIYFSYDVKMKEKGDIPEGYSVSREKKERFSLILESASTNQTSMYLCASSLKTSRWGTQYFGPGTRLTVL.

The rearrangement joins TRBV5-4 to TRBJ2-3, with D tentatively TRBD2 (6 bases). V gave up 0 bases and J gave up 2 bases, with 10 bases separating them. Germline V gene data show CDR1 as SGHNT and CDR2 as YYREEE (reference sequence). CDR3 length equals 15 residues. This chain's CDR3 is CASSLVADYTDTQYF. In DNA, the CDR3 is TGTGCCAGCAGCTTGGTGGCGGACTACACAGATACGCAGTATTTT.

This chain uses TRBV7-2 with TRBJ2-3, with 7 nucleotides matching TRBD1. V gave up 5 bases and J gave up 4 bases; unmatched junction bases: 6. Germline lookup yields CDR1 SGHTA and CDR2 FQGNSA. This CDR3 is built from 14 residues. The CDR3 nucleotides are TGTGCCAGCAGCCCAGACAGGGTGGCAGATACGCAGTATTTT. It codes for CASSPDRVADTQYF.